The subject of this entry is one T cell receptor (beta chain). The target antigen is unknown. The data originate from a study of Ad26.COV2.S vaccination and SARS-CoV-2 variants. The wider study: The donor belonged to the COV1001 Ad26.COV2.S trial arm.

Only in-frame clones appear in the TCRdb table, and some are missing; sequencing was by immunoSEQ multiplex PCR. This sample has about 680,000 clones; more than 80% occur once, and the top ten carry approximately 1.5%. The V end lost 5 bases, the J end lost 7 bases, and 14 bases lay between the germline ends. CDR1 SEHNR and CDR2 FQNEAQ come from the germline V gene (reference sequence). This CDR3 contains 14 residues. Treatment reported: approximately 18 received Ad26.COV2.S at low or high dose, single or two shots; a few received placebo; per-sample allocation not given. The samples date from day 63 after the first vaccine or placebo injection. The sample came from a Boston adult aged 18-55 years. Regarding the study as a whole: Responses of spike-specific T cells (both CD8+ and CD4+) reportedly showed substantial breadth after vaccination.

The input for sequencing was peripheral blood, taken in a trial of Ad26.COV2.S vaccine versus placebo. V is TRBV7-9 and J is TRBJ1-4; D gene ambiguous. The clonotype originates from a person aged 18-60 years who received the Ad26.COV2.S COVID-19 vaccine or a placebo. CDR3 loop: CASSPRSGSEKLFF. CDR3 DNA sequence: TGTGCCAGCAGCCCCAGGTCTGGCAGTGAAAAACTGTTTTTT.